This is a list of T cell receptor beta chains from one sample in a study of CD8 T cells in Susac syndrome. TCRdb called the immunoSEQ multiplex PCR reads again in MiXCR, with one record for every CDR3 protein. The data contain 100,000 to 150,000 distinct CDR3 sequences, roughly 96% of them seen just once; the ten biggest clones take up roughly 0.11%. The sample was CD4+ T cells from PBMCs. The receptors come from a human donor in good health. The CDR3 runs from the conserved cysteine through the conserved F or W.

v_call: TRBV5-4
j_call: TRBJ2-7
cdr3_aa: CASSRASGSYEQYF

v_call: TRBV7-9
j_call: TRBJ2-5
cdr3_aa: CASSLAQQSQETQYF

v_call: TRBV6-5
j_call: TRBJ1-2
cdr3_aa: CASSYSFGLLERGYTF

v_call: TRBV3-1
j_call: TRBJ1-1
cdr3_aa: CASSKTAGTEAFF

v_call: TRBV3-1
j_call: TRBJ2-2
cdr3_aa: CASSPYTGELFF

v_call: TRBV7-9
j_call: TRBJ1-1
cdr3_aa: CASSLVTDAAFF

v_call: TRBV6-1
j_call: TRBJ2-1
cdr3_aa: CASSERQGVINEQFF

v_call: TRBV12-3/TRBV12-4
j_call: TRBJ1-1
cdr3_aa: CASSLIQRGWTGSKTEAFF

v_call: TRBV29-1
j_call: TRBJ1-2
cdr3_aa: CSVDDRGRYGYTF

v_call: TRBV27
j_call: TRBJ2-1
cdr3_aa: CASSLEGGNEQFF

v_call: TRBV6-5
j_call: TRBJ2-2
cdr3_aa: CASSRQGWNTGELFF

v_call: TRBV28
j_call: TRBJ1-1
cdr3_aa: CASSRWVSGGTEAFF

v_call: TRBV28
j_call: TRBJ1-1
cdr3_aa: CASRRPGTGVTEAFF

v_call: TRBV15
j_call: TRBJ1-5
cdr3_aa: CATSRGDGNSNQPQHF

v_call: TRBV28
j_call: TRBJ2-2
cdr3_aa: CASSRTTNTGELFF

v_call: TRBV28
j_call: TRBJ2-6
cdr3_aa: CASSLVGVIVSGANVLTF

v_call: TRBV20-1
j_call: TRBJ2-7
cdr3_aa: CSARDGDRSSYEQYF

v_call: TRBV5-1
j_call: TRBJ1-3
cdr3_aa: CASSLEGTAGNTIYF

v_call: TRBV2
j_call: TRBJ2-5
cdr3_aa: CASSLAGGQETQYF

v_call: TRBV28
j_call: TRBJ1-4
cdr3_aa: CASRQQGGKLFF

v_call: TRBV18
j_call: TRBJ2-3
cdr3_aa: CASSPINTDTQYF

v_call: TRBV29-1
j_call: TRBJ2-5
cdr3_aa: CSARQQETQYF

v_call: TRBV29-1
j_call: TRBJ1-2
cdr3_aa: CSAGQRNYGYTF

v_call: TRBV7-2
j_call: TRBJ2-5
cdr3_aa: CASRGQGVLQETQYF

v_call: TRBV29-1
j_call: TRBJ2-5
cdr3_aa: CSVDPGRAQETQYF

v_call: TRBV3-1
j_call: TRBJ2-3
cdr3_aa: CASSPGLAGGGYVTQYF

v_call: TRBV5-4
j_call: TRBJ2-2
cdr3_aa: CASSFRRGGGELFF

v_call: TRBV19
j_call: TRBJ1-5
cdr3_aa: CASTSSNSANQPQHF

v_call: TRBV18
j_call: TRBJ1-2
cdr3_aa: CASSPLRMAGTGGVGYTF

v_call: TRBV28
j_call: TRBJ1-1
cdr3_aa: CASSLTRRAFF

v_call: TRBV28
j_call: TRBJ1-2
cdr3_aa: CASSSGTGGGYTF

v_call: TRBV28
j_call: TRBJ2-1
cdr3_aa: CTSSPPSLAIGFF

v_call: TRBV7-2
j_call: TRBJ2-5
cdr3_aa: CASSYYRGAETQYF